The 2 T cell receptor beta chains listed next were all sequenced from one sample in a study of identical twins (dated by TCRdb to between 2015 and 2016). Libraries came from 5' RACE. Sequencing was performed on an Illumina HiSeq 2000. TCRdb ran its own pipeline on the public reads, namely fastp trimming at Q25 and MiXCR clone calling, and kept in-frame beta chains. Entries that share a CDR3 protein sequence are merged under the most common genes and DNA. Across this sample there are 500,000 or so distinct CDR3 sequences, with 14% seen only once. The ten largest clonotypes hold about 0.52% of the sample. The data were also submitted as part of a second study, on yellow fever vaccine responses in identical twins.

Input material: CD4+ T cells sorted from blood. These receptors all come from a woman younger than 30 in good health.

The J gene is TRBJ2-7, the V gene TRBV20-1, with TRBD2 matching 8 bases. CDR1 DFQATT and CDR2 SNEGSKA come from the germline V gene (reference sequence). The CDR3 extends over 12 amino acids. The DNA for the CDR3 is TGCAGCCAGGGCGGGAGGAAGTACGAGCAGTACTTC. Translation: CSQGGRKYEQYF.

The V gene is TRBV12-3 or TRBV12-4, the J gene TRBJ2-4; 9 bases agree with TRBD2. Losses at the gene ends were 5 bases for V and 0 bases for J; bases not matched to a gene: 5. The CDR3 is made up of 16 amino acids. Written as DNA, the CDR3 is TGTGCCAGCAGTCCTTTAGCGGGGGTAGCCAAAAACATTCAGTACTTC. It translates to CASSPLAGVAKNIQYF.